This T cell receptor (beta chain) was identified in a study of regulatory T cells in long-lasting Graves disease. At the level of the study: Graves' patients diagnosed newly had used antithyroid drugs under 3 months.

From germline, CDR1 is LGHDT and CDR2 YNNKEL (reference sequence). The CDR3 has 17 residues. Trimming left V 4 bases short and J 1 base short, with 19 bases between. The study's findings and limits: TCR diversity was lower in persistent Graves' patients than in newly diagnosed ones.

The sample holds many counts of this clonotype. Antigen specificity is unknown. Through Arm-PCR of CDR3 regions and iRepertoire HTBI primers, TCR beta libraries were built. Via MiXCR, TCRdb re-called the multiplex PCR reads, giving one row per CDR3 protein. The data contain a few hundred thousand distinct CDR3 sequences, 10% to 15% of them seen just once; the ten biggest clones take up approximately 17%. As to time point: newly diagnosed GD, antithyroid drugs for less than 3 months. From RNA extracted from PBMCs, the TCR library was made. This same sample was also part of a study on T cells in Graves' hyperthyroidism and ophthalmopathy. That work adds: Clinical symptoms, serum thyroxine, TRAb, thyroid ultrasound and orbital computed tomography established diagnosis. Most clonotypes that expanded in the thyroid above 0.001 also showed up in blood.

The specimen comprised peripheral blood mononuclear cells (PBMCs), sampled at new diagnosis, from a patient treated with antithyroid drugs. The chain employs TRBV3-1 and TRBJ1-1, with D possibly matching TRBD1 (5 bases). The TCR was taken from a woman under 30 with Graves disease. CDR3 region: CASSRAGLTDRNTEAFF. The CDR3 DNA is TGTGCCAGCAGCCGAGCAGGACTGACAGATAGGAACACTGAAGCTTTCTTT.